Below are 17 T cell receptor beta chains sequenced from a single sample in a study of cytomegalovirus exposure and HLA in healthy donors. The PCR had 60 Vbeta and 13 Jbeta primers. Assay used: immunoSEQ multiplex PCR; TCRdb lists only in-frame clones, some missing. The table has around 130,000 clones, roughly 9% seen once. The sample was PBMCs. Receptors originate from a woman aged 40 to 50 in good health and CMV-seropositive.

The chain recombines TRBV7-9 with TRBJ1-4; 7 nucleotides match TRBD1. The CDR3 has 16 amino acids. The germline V gene encodes CDR1 SEHNR and CDR2 FQNEAQ (reference sequence). J was trimmed by 4 bases and V by 1 base; bases with no gene match: 6. CDR3 coding DNA: TGTGCCAGCAGCTTAGGGGCAGGGGGATATAATGAAAAACTGTTTTTT. Amino acid sequence: CASSLGAGGYNEKLFF.

This clone was detected a few times. This chain connects TRBV5-4 to TRBJ2-7; TRBD1 matches at 8 bases. Germline CDR1 and CDR2: SGHNT and YYREEE (reference sequence). V dropped 0 bases and J dropped 4; count of bases not matched to a gene: 6. The length of the CDR3 is 15 residues. For the CDR3, the DNA is TGTGCCAGCAGCTTGGCGGGTGACAGGGGATACGAGCAGTACTTC. Its translation is CASSLAGDRGYEQYF.

This clone has just a few counts. V and J are TRBV18 and TRBJ2-5, with D perhaps matching TRBD2 (6 bases). Germline CDR1 reads KGHSH; CDR2 reads LQKENI. The V end was cut by 2 bases, the J end by 5 bases, with 9 bases between. This CDR3 is built from 13 residues. This CDR3 reads CASSPAGTETQYF. The CDR3 DNA is TGTGCCAGCTCACCAGCAGGGACTGAGACCCAGTACTTC.

The chain joins TRBV2 to TRBJ2-7; D uncertain. Germline CDR1 reads SNHLY; CDR2 reads FYNNEI. The CDR3 is 13 amino acids. V lost 4 bases and J lost 4, with 11 bases in between. The CDR3: CASSVQQLYEQYF. Written as DNA, the CDR3 is TGTGCCAGCAGTGTTCAACAGCTGTACGAGCAGTACTTC.

The V call is TRBV19, the J call TRBJ1-1; D is unclear. This CDR3 has 14 residues. Germline lookup yields CDR1 LNHDA and CDR2 SQIVND (reference sequence). Trimming left V 6 bases short and J 5 bases short, with 16 bases between. The CDR3 DNA sequence: TGTGCCAGTAGGGCACAGAACGCGGGGACTGAAGCTTTCTTT. It codes for CASRAQNAGTEAFF.

This clone showed up just a few times. This rearrangement joins TRBV7-9 to TRBJ2-5, with TRBD2 identical over 11 bases. CDR3 length: 16 residues. The germline V gene has CDR1 SEHNR and CDR2 FQNEAQ (reference sequence). Trimming took 2 bases from V and 3 from J; bases not matched to a gene: 5. The CDR3 DNA is TGTGCCAGCAGCTTACTAGCGGGGGGCGGTGAAGAGACCCAGTACTTC. Its translation is CASSLLAGGGEETQYF. Full variable domain (rest looked up from reference TRBV7-9 and TRBJ2-5): DTGVSQNPRHKITKRGQNVTFRCDPISEHNRLYWYRQTLGQGPEFLTYFQNEAQLEKSRLLSDRFSAERPKGSFSTLEIQRTEQGDSAMYLCASSLLAGGGEETQYFGPGTRLLVL.

This clone was seen a handful of times. This likely comes from a read error, as the CDR3 has no conserved phenylalanine or tryptophan at its end. The limits of the CDR3 on the DNA are not certain, so only TCRdb's listed CDR3 is given. This rearrangement joins TRBV30 to TRBJ1-5; TRBD1 is the table's D call and was not checked against the DNA. The CDR3 extends over 14 residues, inclusive of both ends. The germline V gene encodes CDR1 GTSNPN and CDR2 SVGIG (reference sequence). The CDR3 reads CAWSPGGGDQPKHL.

The chain has TRBV11-1 and TRBJ1-1, with no clear D. This CDR3 has 13 amino acids. CDR1 SGHAT and CDR2 FQDESV come from the germline V gene (reference sequence). V was clipped by 1 base and J by 5 bases, with 8 bases between them. CDR3 nucleotide sequence: TGTGCCAGCAGCTTAGAAGAGGGAACTGAAGCTTTCTTT. Amino acid sequence: CASSLEEGTEAFF. Looking up the rest from reference TRBV11-1 and TRBJ1-1 gives the full variable domain: EAEVAQSPRYKITEKSQAVAFWCDPISGHATLYWYRQILGQGPELLVQFQDESVVDDSQLPKDRFSAERLKGVDSTLKIQPAELGDSAMYLCASSLEEGTEAFFGQGTRLTVV.

As DNA, the CDR3 is TGTGCCAGCATGATCCCGGGACAGGGAAAACCCTACGAGCAGTACTTC. This sequence encodes CASMIPGQGKPYEQYF. The chain links TRBV2 to TRBJ2-7, with 9 positions matching TRBD1. V shed 7 bases, J shed 2 bases, and the junction held 12 bases outside the gene matches. Germline CDR1 is SNHLY and CDR2 is FYNNEI. The CDR3 covers 16 residues. Variable domain in full (rest from reference TRBV2 and TRBJ2-7): EPEVTQTPSHQVTQMGQEVILRCVPISNHLYFYWYRQILGQKVEFLVSFYNNEISEKSEIFDDQFSVERPDGSNFTLKIRSTKLEDSAMYFCASMIPGQGKPYEQYFGPGTRLTVT.

This clone was seen only a few times. This chain links TRBV6-1 with TRBJ2-7; D gene uncertain. The CDR3 consists of 14 residues. Trimming pared 4 bases from V and 0 bases from J, leaving 10 bases between. Germline V gene sequence: CDR1 MNHNS, CDR2 SASEGT. CDR3 sequence (DNA): TGTGCCAGCAGTGTGGTCCAGATCTCCTACGAGCAGTACTTC. Translating gives CASSVVQISYEQYF.

The chain uses TRBV9 and TRBJ1-3; D remains unclear. Germline values: CDR1 SGDLS, CDR2 YYNGEE. This CDR3 is built from 15 residues. Trimming stripped 0 bases from V and 0 bases from J, with 7 bases between. Written as DNA, the CDR3 is TGTGCCAGCAGCGTAGAGCACAGCTCTGGAAACACCATATATTTT. Translated, it gives CASSVEHSSGNTIYF.

As DNA, the CDR3 is TGTGCCTCACAGGAACCCAGCCGCAATCAGCCCCAGCATTTT. Translated: CASQEPSRNQPQHF. V gene TRBV28 combines with J gene TRBJ1-5; TRBD1 might be the D (5 bases). CDR1 MDHEN and CDR2 SYDVKM come from the germline V gene. The V and J ends lost 11 bases and 2 bases respectively, with 16 bases between them. CDR3 length equals 14 residues.

In its sample, this clone was seen a few times. The chain links TRBV19 to TRBJ1-1; D is perhaps TRBD1 (5 bases). Germline V gene data show CDR1 as LNHDA and CDR2 as SQIVND (reference sequence). V was trimmed by 7 bases and J by 6 bases, leaving 15 bases between them. The length of the CDR3 is 13 residues. The CDR3 coding sequence is TGTGCCAGTACCCCCCTGTGGGGGGCTGAAGCTTTCTTT. Its protein is CASTPLWGAEAFF.

This rearrangement joins TRBV6-6 to TRBJ2-1; TRBD2 aligns across 11 bases. Germline CDR1 and CDR2: MNHNY and SVGAGI (reference sequence). The CDR3 loop spans 15 amino acids. V was pared by 2 bases and J by 12 bases, with 9 bases of the junction left unmatched. CDR3 nucleotide sequence: TGTGCCAGCAGTTACACTAGCGGGGGACCCGACGGGCAGTTCTTC. Translated, it gives CASSYTSGGPDGQFF.

The rearrangement uses TRBV6-1 and TRBJ2-1, with 10 bases lining up with TRBD2. The junction had 5 bases not matched to a gene; V was cut back by 8 bases and J by 4 bases. Germline V CDR1 and CDR2: MNHNS, SASEGT. The CDR3 length is 14 residues. The CDR3 region has the DNA TGTGCCAGCTCGAGTAGCGGGGGGTACAATGAGCAGTTCTTC. This sequence encodes CASSSSGGYNEQFF.

This clone has more than one count but fewer than ten. The chain recombines TRBV5-6 with TRBJ2-5; 7 bases are a match to TRBD1. The germline V gene has CDR1 SGHDT and CDR2 YYEEEE. The V gene end was trimmed by 4 bases and the J gene end by 3 bases; junction bases not matched to a gene: 9. This CDR3 comprises 15 residues. CDR3 loop: CASSRLSQGEETQYF. The CDR3 DNA is TGTGCCAGCAGCCGCCTTTCCCAGGGGGAAGAGACCCAGTACTTC.

This clone turned up a few times. The genes are TRBV10-2 and TRBJ2-3, with 10 bases identical to TRBD2. Germline CDR1 WSHSY, CDR2 SAAADI. The CDR3 covers 16 residues. V dropped 4 bases and J dropped 2; count of bases not matched to a gene: 6. The CDR3 sequence is CASSVASGGLTDTQYF. For the CDR3, the DNA is TGCGCCAGCAGTGTGGCTAGCGGGGGACTCACAGATACGCAGTATTTT.